This T cell receptor beta chain came from a study of response to subunit inactivated influenza vaccine. Notes on the study in general: Authors suggested few new T cells are recruited by each seasonal influenza vaccination.

TCRdb re-called the RT-PCR reads with MiXCR, one entry per CDR3 protein. The repertoire holds approximately 520,000 distinct CDR3 sequences, with about 25% as singletons. This clonotype has a handful of counts. Its antigen is currently unknown. The V gene lost 1 base and the J gene lost 5 bases, with 9 bases spanning the gap. This CDR3 has 14 residues. In germline, CDR1 is SGHRS, CDR2 YFSETQ. This chain uses TRBV5-1 with TRBJ2-2; D is undetermined. Material: CD4+ T cells sorted from PBMCs, obtained 4 to 6 days after vaccination. The clonotype was recovered from a man aged 45-65 years who received an inactivated influenza vaccine. The CDR3 DNA is TGCGCCAGCAGCTTGTTGTTTGGGACCGGGGAGCTGTTTTTT. Translation: CASSLLFGTGELFF.